These 18 T cell receptor beta chains share one sample of origin, sequenced in a study of post-analysis software for immune sequencing data. Overall study results and limits: Relative to controls, patients had five TRBV segments at higher frequency, with TRBV5-6, TRBV5-1 and TRBV20-1 among these.

TCR beta libraries were prepared from cDNA with unique molecular identifiers. Each CDR3 protein gets one entry after TCRdb re-called the PCR reads with MiXCR. The sample yields about 380,000 distinct CDR3 sequences, less than 40% seen once. These receptors lack a known antigen. Material for sequencing was blood. Receptors were obtained from a girl under 18 with multiple sclerosis.

The CDR3 is CASSRGTGGNNEKLFF. CDR3 nucleotides: TGTGCCAGCAGCCGCGGGACAGGGGGCAACAATGAAAAACTGTTTTTT. V is TRBV7-9 and J is TRBJ1-4; 12 bases map to TRBD1. Unmatched junction bases numbered 6, after V lost 5 bases and J lost 5 bases. CDR3 size: 16 residues. The germline V gene encodes CDR1 SEHNR and CDR2 FQNEAQ (reference sequence).

This clonotype showed up just once. The chain is built from TRBV5-1 and TRBJ1-1; TRBD1 agrees at 10 bases. The CDR3 covers 13 residues. V was pared by 8 bases and J by 4 bases, with 5 bases of the junction left unmatched. Germline V gene sequence: CDR1 SGHRS, CDR2 YFSETQ. CDR3 DNA: TGCGCCAGTCAGACAGGGGGCCGCACTGAAGCTTTCTTT. Amino acids: CASQTGGRTEAFF.

This clonotype was recorded a few times. The rearrangement uses TRBV18 and TRBJ2-7, with D maybe TRBD2 (6 bases). There are 14 residues in the CDR3. CDR1 and CDR2 from the germline V gene are KGHSH and LQKENI. V was shortened by 1 base and J by 5 bases, with 12 bases between the two germline ends. CDR3: CASSPRTGENEQYF. Here the CDR3 DNA reads TGTGCCAGCTCACCACGAACGGGGGAGAACGAGCAGTACTTC.

This clonotype has more than one count but fewer than ten. V is TRBV10-3 and J is TRBJ1-1, with TRBD1 matching 9 bases. Germline V gene sequence: CDR1 ENHRY, CDR2 SYGVKD. The CDR3 length is 13 residues. V was clipped by 10 bases and J by 3 bases; unmatched bases: 6. CDR3 sequence reads: CATHGTGYTEAFF. The CDR3 coding sequence is TGTGCCACCCACGGGACAGGGTACACTGAAGCTTTCTTT.

This clonotype turned up a few times. The chain's CDR3 is CSVGGYREETQYF. CDR3 DNA sequence: TGCAGCGTTGGGGGGTACAGGGAAGAGACCCAGTACTTC. The V and J genes are TRBV29-1 and TRBJ2-5, with D maybe TRBD1 (6 bases). V gave up 4 bases and J gave up 3 bases, with 12 bases separating them. Germline V CDR1 and CDR2: SQVTM, ANQGSEA. The CDR3 has 13 residues.

In regard to this clonotype: The junction departs from germline at one end; a sequencing error may be responsible. The chain is built from TRBV3-1 and TRBJ2-2, with 7 bases lining up with TRBD1. There are 15 residues in the CDR3. Germline loops: CDR1 LGHDT, CDR2 YNNKEL (reference sequence). CDR3 DNA sequence: TGTGCCGGCAGCCAAGAGGACAGGTACACCGGGGAGCTGTTTTTT. Its translation: CAGSQEDRYTGELFF.

This clonotype was picked up a small number of times. This chain connects TRBV6-1 to TRBJ1-2, with a weak D call TRBD1 (6 bases). CDR1 is MNHNS, CDR2 SASEGT, per germline. CDR3 size: 15 residues. Trimming removed 5 bases at V and 6 bases at J, with 19 bases between. Here the CDR3 reads CASSYLPGQRDGYTF. In DNA form, the CDR3 reads TGTGCCAGCAGTTATCTCCCGGGACAACGGGATGGCTACACCTTC.

The chain couples TRBV3-1 to TRBJ2-1; 14 positions match TRBD2. The CDR3 covers 20 residues. The germline V gene encodes CDR1 LGHDT and CDR2 YNNKEL (reference sequence). V trimming: 1 base; J trimming: 3 bases; junction bases outside the gene matches: 11. CDR3 region: CASSQVERTSGGRDYNEQFF. DNA of the CDR3: TGTGCCAGCAGCCAAGTGGAACGGACTAGCGGGGGGAGGGACTACAATGAGCAGTTCTTC.

There are a few counts of this clonotype. V gene TRBV6-6 combines with J gene TRBJ2-5; possibly TRBD1 for D (6 bases). V lost 7 bases, J lost 0 bases, and 9 bases lay in between. This CDR3 has 13 amino acids. Germline V gene data show CDR1 as MNHNY and CDR2 as SVGAGI (reference sequence). CDR3 DNA: TGTGCCAGCATGGACAGCAACCAAGAGACCCAGTACTTC. Its translation: CASMDSNQETQYF.

The V gene is TRBV29-1, the J gene TRBJ1-1, with a weak D call TRBD1 (5 bases). Trimming cost V 5 bases and J 1 base, with 11 bases left between them. CDR1 SQVTM and CDR2 ANQGSEA come from the germline V gene. The CDR3 is made up of 13 amino acids. The CDR3 sequence: CSVRRDQNTEAFF. CDR3 DNA: TGCAGCGTTCGCAGGGACCAGAACACTGAAGCTTTCTTT.

The genes are TRBV2 and TRBJ1-5; perhaps TRBD1 as D (5 bases). Looked up from germline, CDR1 is SNHLY and CDR2 is FYNNEI. V was pared by 2 bases and J by 0 bases, with 14 bases between. The CDR3 totals 17 residues. CDR3 in DNA: TGTGCCAGCAGTGAACAGGGTGGGCTCTATAGCAATCAGCCCCAGCATTTT. Amino acid sequence: CASSEQGGLYSNQPQHF.

A few counts support this clonotype. The chain has TRBV7-9 and TRBJ1-4, with D uncertain. Deletions cut 4 bases from V and 0 bases from J, with 6 bases between. Germline V gene lookup returns CDR1 SEHNR and CDR2 FQNEAQ (reference sequence). This CDR3 comprises 14 residues. In nucleotides, the CDR3 is TGTGCCAGCAGCTATCATACAACTAATGAAAAACTGTTTTTT. Amino acids: CASSYHTTNEKLFF. The variable domain in full, with the rest retrieved from reference TRBV7-9 and TRBJ1-4, is DTGVSQNPRHKITKRGQNVTFRCDPISEHNRLYWYRQTLGQGPEFLTYFQNEAQLEKSRLLSDRFSAERPKGSFSTLEIQRTEQGDSAMYLCASSYHTTNEKLFFGSGTQLSVL.

The chain links TRBV12-3 or TRBV12-4 to TRBJ1-1; D is unresolved. V gave up 2 bases and J gave up 11 bases, with 12 bases separating them. This CDR3 contains 12 residues. CDR3 residues: CASSLNGQTAFF. CDR3 sequence (DNA): TGTGCCAGCAGTTTAAACGGGCAGACCGCTTTCTTT.

This clonotype was seen a few times. The gene calls are TRBV7-9 and TRBJ1-2; 9 nucleotides agree with TRBD1. V lost 4 bases, J lost 7 bases, and 7 bases stayed unmatched. The CDR3 spans 14 residues. Per the germline V gene, CDR1 is SEHNR and CDR2 is FQNEAQ (reference sequence). The CDR3 sequence is CASSSTDRGFGYTF. The DNA for the CDR3 is TGTGCCAGCAGCTCCACCGACAGGGGGTTTGGCTACACCTTC.

This chain joins TRBV5-1 and TRBJ1-1; a weak D match, TRBD1 (5 bases). Germline CDR1 SGHRS, CDR2 YFSETQ. This CDR3 region has 15 residues. V gave up 3 bases and J gave up 4 bases, with 16 bases separating them. CDR3 protein: CASSWGGNDGTEAFF. The CDR3 region has the DNA TGCGCCAGCAGCTGGGGGGGGAATGATGGCACTGAAGCTTTCTTT. The entire variable domain, with the rest obtained from reference TRBV5-1 and TRBJ1-1, is as follows: KAGVTQTPRYLIKTRGQQVTLSCSPISGHRSVSWYQQTPGQGLQFLFEYFSETQRNKGNFPGRFSGRQFSNSRSEMNVSTLELGDSALYLCASSWGGNDGTEAFFGQGTRLTVV.

The chain employs TRBV14 and TRBJ2-1; perhaps TRBD2 as D (6 bases). CDR1 SGHDN and CDR2 FVKESK come from the germline V gene. The CDR3 has 12 residues. V lost 0 bases and J 13 bases, leaving 10 bases between the germline ends. This CDR3 reads CASSQEGLRQFF. The DNA for the CDR3 is TGTGCCAGCAGCCAAGAGGGACTTCGTCAGTTCTTC.

On this clonotype itself: An end of the junction differs from the germline gene, which may be a read error. The V call is TRBV2, the J call TRBJ2-3; D gene unclear. Germline V gene lookup returns CDR1 SNHLY and CDR2 FYNNEI. This CDR3 has 15 amino acids. The CDR3 spells CASRYWTDLPYTQYF. As DNA, the CDR3 is TGCGCCAGTAGGTACTGGACGGACCTTCCTTATACGCAGTATTTT.

The genes are TRBV20-1 and TRBJ2-7, with 7 bases that match TRBD2. From germline, CDR1 is DFQATT and CDR2 SNEGSKA (reference sequence). V trimming: 2 bases; J trimming: 0 bases; junction bases outside the gene matches: 7. The CDR3 covers 15 residues. The CDR3 DNA sequence: TGCAGTGCTAGAAGGAACGGGGAGGGCTCCTACGAGCAGTACTTC. Amino acids: CSARRNGEGSYEQYF.